A single sample gave rise to the 24 T cell receptor beta chains below, sequenced in a study of shared clonotypes between healthy human individuals. Data came from immunoSEQ multiplex PCR; TCRdb stores just in-frame clones and leaves some out. The repertoire holds approximately 1.4 million clones, with approximately 98% as singletons. The sequencing input was naive CD4+ T cells sorted from blood. The subset here: CD45RA+ positively selected. These receptors all stem from a man aged 25-40 years in good health.

This chain joins TRBV6-5 and TRBJ2-1; 7 positions match TRBD2. The CDR3 totals 15 residues. CDR1 and CDR2 (germline): MNHEY, SVGAGI. V dropped 5 bases and J dropped 6; count of bases not matched to a gene: 10. This CDR3 reads CASSPLGRASNEQFF. CDR3 coding DNA: TGTGCCAGCAGTCCCCTTGGGAGGGCCTCCAATGAGCAGTTCTTC.

This rearrangement joins TRBV5-1 to TRBJ1-1, with D unclear. Germline CDR1 is SGHRS and CDR2 is YFSETQ. V lost 1 base and J 0 bases, leaving 4 bases between the germline ends. This CDR3 is built from 13 residues. The CDR3: CASSLMLNTEAFF. CDR3 in DNA: TGCGCCAGCAGCTTGATGCTGAACACTGAAGCTTTCTTT.

This sequence joins TRBV5-4 and TRBJ2-3; D is undetermined. CDR1 is SGHNT and CDR2 is YYREEE in the germline V gene (reference sequence). This CDR3 comprises 16 residues. Trimming cost V 2 bases and J 0 bases, with 13 bases left between them. The CDR3, as DNA: TGTGCCAGCAGCTTAATTGGCACAGCGAGCACAGATACGCAGTATTTT. Its protein is CASSLIGTASTDTQYF.

About this clone: The same CDR3 can be traced to other DNA sequences in this sample. The chain recombines TRBV9 with TRBJ2-5, with 7 bases aligning to TRBD2. The CDR3 length is 13 residues. V lost 2 bases to trimming and J lost 5 bases; unmatched junction nucleotides: 3. From germline, CDR1 is SGDLS and CDR2 YYNGEE. The CDR3 loop is CASSVYGRETQYF. CDR3 DNA sequence: TGTGCCAGCAGCGTTTACGGGAGGGAGACCCAGTACTTC.

About this clone itself: Additional DNA sequences in this sample encode the identical CDR3. The rearrangement uses TRBV6-1 and TRBJ2-5; D is possibly TRBD2 (5 bases). This CDR3 is 12 amino acids long. The V gene's germline CDR1 is MNHNS and CDR2 SASEGT. Deletions cut 1 base from V and 5 bases from J, with 5 bases between. The DNA for the CDR3 is TGTGCCAGCAGTGAAGGCGGGGAGACCCAGTACTTC. It translates to CASSEGGETQYF.

This chain uses TRBV6-5 with TRBJ2-7, with 9 bases identical to TRBD2. Germline V gene data show CDR1 as MNHEY and CDR2 as SVGAGI. The CDR3 runs 14 residues. J was trimmed by 3 bases and V by 6 bases; bases with no gene match: 6. The chain's CDR3 is CASSLAGTYYEQYF. CDR3 nucleotides: TGTGCCAGCAGCCTAGCGGGAACCTACTACGAGCAGTACTTC.

With regard to this clone: The sample contains more than one DNA sequence encoding this CDR3. The V call is TRBV5-4, the J call TRBJ1-5; the match to TRBD1 covers 11 bases. The CDR3 totals 15 residues. Per the germline V gene, CDR1 is SGHNT and CDR2 is YYREEE (reference sequence). Trimming cost V 4 bases and J 4 bases; bases outside gene matches: 4. The CDR3 sequence is CASSPGTGGNQPQHF. CDR3 nucleotide sequence: TGTGCCAGCAGCCCCGGGACAGGGGGGAATCAGCCCCAGCATTTT. Full variable domain (rest looked up from reference TRBV5-4 and TRBJ1-5): ETGVTQSPTHLIKTRGQQVTLRCSSQSGHNTVSWYQQALGQGPQFIFQYYREEENGRGNFPPRFSGLQFPNYSSELNVNALELDDSALYLCASSPGTGGNQPQHFGDGTRLSIL.

This sequence joins TRBV27 and TRBJ1-1, with 8 bases fitting TRBD1. V dropped 5 bases and J dropped 3; count of bases not matched to a gene: 5. Germline CDR1 reads MNHEY; CDR2 reads SMNVEV (reference sequence). The CDR3 spans 14 residues. The CDR3: CASSRKTGDTEAFF. The CDR3, as DNA: TGTGCCAGCAGTAGGAAGACAGGGGACACTGAAGCTTTCTTT.

V and J are TRBV7-2 and TRBJ2-5, with no clear D. Trimming pared 7 bases from V and 4 bases from J, leaving 10 bases between. The CDR3 is 12 residues long. CDR1 SGHTA and CDR2 FQGNSA come from the germline V gene. The CDR3 sequence: CASNTPPETQYF. DNA for the CDR3: TGTGCCAGCAACACCCCCCCAGAGACCCAGTACTTC.

This clone has only one observation. V is TRBV6-5 and J is TRBJ1-1; no definite D call. CDR1 is MNHEY, CDR2 SVGAGI, per germline. The V gene lost 7 bases and the J gene lost 1 base, with 10 bases spanning the gap. CDR3 length: 13 amino acids. CDR3 coding DNA: TGTGCCAGCACCAGTGGGGAGAACACTGAAGCTTTCTTT. Its protein product is CASTSGENTEAFF.

The V call is TRBV12-5, the J call TRBJ2-3, with D unresolved. The V gene lost 1 base and the J gene lost 4 bases, with 6 bases spanning the gap. The CDR3 covers 13 residues. Germline V gives CDR1 LGHNT, CDR2 FRNRAP. CDR3 DNA sequence: TGTGCTAGTGGTTTGGAGGCAGCAGATACGCAGTATTTT. Translation gives CASGLEAADTQYF.

This rearrangement joins TRBV7-2 to TRBJ1-5, with 7 bases identical to TRBD1. Germline lookup yields CDR1 SGHTA and CDR2 FQGNSA. This CDR3 comprises 15 residues. Germline trimming cut 7 bases from V and 0 bases from J; bases unmatched to any gene: 6. This CDR3 reads CASNPRGGSNQPQHF. In DNA form, the CDR3 reads TGTGCCAGCAACCCCAGGGGGGGTAGCAATCAGCCCCAGCATTTT.

This sequence joins TRBV7-2 and TRBJ2-5; a possible D gene is TRBD2 (6 bases). Trimming took 5 bases from V and 4 from J, leaving 17 bases between them. Germline lookup yields CDR1 SGHTA and CDR2 FQGNSA. CDR3 size: 15 residues. The CDR3 is CASSLGGPELETQYF. CDR3 DNA sequence: TGTGCCAGCAGCCTAGGAGGGCCTGAATTAGAGACCCAGTACTTC.

The chain uses TRBV28 and TRBJ2-3; possibly TRBD1 for D (5 bases). The CDR3 length is 11 residues. Germline lookup yields CDR1 MDHEN and CDR2 SYDVKM. V was clipped by 7 bases and J by 15 bases, with 17 bases between them. The CDR3 region is CASTRDRFSYF. The CDR3 DNA is TGTGCCAGCACCAGGGATAGGTTCTCTTATTTT.

V gene TRBV5-1 combines with J gene TRBJ2-1, with a tentative D call TRBD1 (5 bases). The CDR3 loop spans 16 amino acids. Per germline, CDR1 SGHRS and CDR2 YFSETQ. V was pared by 4 bases and J by 5 bases, with 19 bases between. The CDR3 DNA is TGCGCCAGCAGCCTGGGTCCAGGGATCGCTAACAATGAGCAGTTCTTC. Translated, it gives CASSLGPGIANNEQFF.

This sequence joins TRBV5-1 and TRBJ2-2; no firm D call. Germline values: CDR1 SGHRS, CDR2 YFSETQ. This CDR3 region has 14 residues. V lost 2 bases, J lost 4 bases, and 9 bases lay in between. CDR3 nucleotide sequence: TGCGCCAGCAGCTTAGCTGTGTTCACCGGGGAGCTGTTTTTT. It codes for CASSLAVFTGELFF.

The chain employs TRBV27 and TRBJ2-7, with 12 nucleotides matching TRBD2. J gave up 0 bases and V 6 bases, and 9 bases lay outside the gene matches. This CDR3 spans 17 amino acids. CDR1 is MNHEY and CDR2 is SMNVEV in the germline V gene (reference sequence). CDR3 in amino acids: CASRSSTSGGSSYEQYF. CDR3 coding DNA: TGTGCCAGCAGGAGTAGTACTAGCGGGGGGAGCTCCTACGAGCAGTACTTC.

The V and J genes are TRBV5-1 and TRBJ2-5; 11 bases agree with TRBD1. The V gene end was trimmed by 4 bases and the J gene end by 7 bases; junction bases not matched to a gene: 6. The CDR3 has 14 amino acids. Germline lookup yields CDR1 SGHRS and CDR2 YFSETQ. The CDR3 sequence: CASSAGQGAGTQYF. The CDR3 DNA reads as TGCGCCAGCAGCGCTGGACAGGGGGCTGGGACCCAGTACTTC. The whole variable domain, filled in from reference TRBV5-1 and TRBJ2-5, reads KAGVTQTPRYLIKTRGQQVTLSCSPISGHRSVSWYQQTPGQGLQFLFEYFSETQRNKGNFPGRFSGRQFSNSRSEMNVSTLELGDSALYLCASSAGQGAGTQYFGPGTRLLVL.

The rearrangement uses TRBV2 and TRBJ2-7, with 7 nucleotides matching TRBD2. Germline V gene lookup returns CDR1 SNHLY and CDR2 FYNNEI. The CDR3 length is 14 residues. The junction had 6 bases not matched to a gene; V was cut back by 5 bases and J by 2 bases. The CDR3 DNA follows: TGTGCCAGCAGTAACGAGCGGGGCACCTACGAGCAGTACTTC. This sequence encodes CASSNERGTYEQYF.

This sequence joins TRBV7-2 and TRBJ1-4; D gene unclear. Trimming took off 5 bases at V and 0 bases at J, with 7 bases between the two ends. Germline CDR1 is SGHTA and CDR2 is FQGNSA. There are 14 residues in the CDR3. CDR3 DNA sequence: TGTGCCAGCAGCCTGTCCGCAACTAATGAAAAACTGTTTTTT. Encoded protein: CASSLSATNEKLFF.

The chain couples TRBV10-3 to TRBJ1-1; D might be TRBD1 (5 bases). The V end lost 0 bases, the J end lost 1 base, and 9 bases lay between the germline ends. CDR1 and CDR2 from the germline V gene are ENHRY and SYGVKD. This CDR3 contains 15 residues. In nucleotides, the CDR3 is TGTGCCATCAGTGAGTCGTCAGGGTGGAACACTGAAGCTTTCTTT. It is translated as CAISESSGWNTEAFF.

The chain uses TRBV6-4 and TRBJ2-1, with TRBD2 identical over 12 bases. Germline V gene lookup returns CDR1 MRHNA and CDR2 SNTAGT. The CDR3 has 15 residues. The V and J ends lost 8 bases and 7 bases, in that order; junction bases with no gene match: 9. The CDR3 DNA reads TGTGCCAGCCGCCGACTAGCGGGAGCGATGAATGAGCAGTTCTTC. Its protein product is CASRRLAGAMNEQFF.

Points on this clone: This same CDR3 is encoded by further DNA sequences in the sample. The chain is built from TRBV5-1 and TRBJ1-1; maybe TRBD1 (6 bases). Trimming pared 0 bases from V and 5 bases from J, leaving 11 bases between. CDR1 is SGHRS and CDR2 is YFSETQ in the germline V gene. The CDR3 extends over 14 amino acids. As DNA, the CDR3 is TGCGCCAGCAGCTTGGACAGGGCAGGGACTGAAGCTTTCTTT. As protein: CASSLDRAGTEAFF.

The chain recombines TRBV10-3 with TRBJ2-1, with 15 bases identical to TRBD2. Germline CDR1 is ENHRY and CDR2 is SYGVKD. The CDR3 totals 19 residues. V gave up 5 bases and J gave up 4 bases; unmatched junction bases: 12. The CDR3 is CAISYTGTSGRTSYNEQFF. In DNA, the CDR3 is TGTGCCATCAGTTACACAGGGACTAGCGGGAGGACCAGTTACAATGAGCAGTTCTTC.